The rows below give T cell receptor beta chains drawn from one sample of a study of OX40 agonist ivuxolimab in advanced cancers. This table comes from immunoSEQ multiplex PCR, and its TCRdb copy is limited to in-frame clones, with some not included. The table includes about 26,000 clones, more than 75% detected once. This sample comprised CD4+ or CD8+ T cells sorted from blood, obtained in a trial of the OX40 agonist ivuxolimab. The receptors originated from an adult with an advanced solid tumor such as melanoma, head and neck, liver or kidney cancer. The CDR3 runs from the conserved cysteine through the conserved F or W. The order of the fields is V gene, clone size, D gene, CDR3 length, J gene, CDR3 DNA, CDR3 protein. D genes are given only for firm matches. Rows give clone size only sometimes, using once, few, many, or a class for an expanded clone.

v_gene: TRBV7-6
abundance: NA
d_gene: TRBD2
len: 14
j_gene: TRBJ2-7
CDR3nt: TGTGCCAGCAGTTTCCCGACTAGCGGGGCCGAGCAGTACTTC
CDR3aa: CASSFPTSGAEQYF

v_gene: TRBV4-1
abundance: NA
d_gene: TRBD1
len: 17
j_gene: TRBJ2-2
CDR3nt: TGCGCCAGCAGCCAAGGGACAGGGGGCGCTGGGGCCGGGGAGCTGTTTTTT
CDR3aa: CASSQGTGGAGAGELFF

v_gene: TRBV6-5
abundance: NA
d_gene: NA
len: 13
j_gene: TRBJ1-2
CDR3nt: TGTGCCAGCAGTCCCCCTGGGGCATTGGGGTACACCTTC
CDR3aa: CASSPPGALGYTF

v_gene: TRBV5-4
abundance: NA
d_gene: TRBD2
len: 17
j_gene: TRBJ2-2
CDR3nt: TGTGCCAGCAGCTTGCCCGGACTAGCGGGATTAACCGGGGAGCTGTTTTTT
CDR3aa: CASSLPGLAGLTGELFF

v_gene: TRBV5-4
abundance: NA
d_gene: NA
len: 13
j_gene: TRBJ2-7
CDR3nt: TGTGCCAGCAGCTCGGGATTCCTCTACGAGCAGTACTTC
CDR3aa: CASSSGFLYEQYF

v_gene: TRBV7-2
abundance: NA
d_gene: NA
len: 13
j_gene: TRBJ2-7
CDR3nt: TGTGCCAGCAGCTTATCCCCTGAGGACGAGCAGTACTTC
CDR3aa: CASSLSPEDEQYF

v_gene: TRBV6-1
abundance: once
d_gene: NA
len: 17
j_gene: TRBJ2-1
CDR3nt: TGTGCCAGCAGTGAAAGGGGTAGTTGGAGCTCCTACAATGAGCAGTTCTTC
CDR3aa: CASSERGSWSSYNEQFF

v_gene: TRBV4-1
abundance: NA
d_gene: TRBD2
len: 14
j_gene: TRBJ2-1
CDR3nt: TGCGCCAGCAGCCTGGGCGGGAGGGGCAATGAGCAGTTCTTC
CDR3aa: CASSLGGRGNEQFF

v_gene: TRBV29-1
abundance: medium-sized
d_gene: NA
len: 13
j_gene: TRBJ2-7
CDR3nt: TGCAGCGCTCGGGGGCTGGGCTCCTACGAGCAGTACTTC
CDR3aa: CSARGLGSYEQYF

v_gene: TRBV11-3
abundance: NA
d_gene: TRBD1
len: 15
j_gene: TRBJ1-1
CDR3nt: TGTGCCAGCAGCTTGGACAGGGGAACGTACACTGAAGCTTTCTTT
CDR3aa: CASSLDRGTYTEAFF

v_gene: TRBV10-2
abundance: NA
d_gene: NA
len: 11
j_gene: TRBJ2-7
CDR3nt: TGCGCCAGCAGTGACGGCCCTGGGCAGTACTTC
CDR3aa: CASSDGPGQYF

v_gene: TRBV29-1
abundance: NA
d_gene: NA
len: 11
j_gene: TRBJ2-5
CDR3nt: TGCAGCTCGGGATTCAGGGAGACCCAGTACTTC
CDR3aa: CSSGFRETQYF

v_gene: TRBV28
abundance: NA
d_gene: NA
len: 15
j_gene: TRBJ1-3
CDR3nt: TGTGCCAGCAGTACCGGGACTTTCTCTGGAAACACCATATATTTT
CDR3aa: CASSTGTFSGNTIYF

v_gene: TRBV6-5
abundance: NA
d_gene: NA
len: 15
j_gene: TRBJ1-5
CDR3nt: TGTGCCAGCAGTTACGAGGGAATAAGCAATCAGCCCCAGCATTTT
CDR3aa: CASSYEGISNQPQHF

v_gene: TRBV5-1
abundance: once
d_gene: NA
len: 14
j_gene: TRBJ1-1
CDR3nt: TGCGCCAGCAGCTTGTTGGCAGGGGACACTGAAGCTTTCTTT
CDR3aa: CASSLLAGDTEAFF

v_gene: TRBV7-6
abundance: NA
d_gene: NA
len: 14
j_gene: TRBJ2-5
CDR3nt: TGTGCCAGCAGCTCGCTGCGGACTTGGGAGACCCAGTACTTC
CDR3aa: CASSSLRTWETQYF

v_gene: TRBV5-4
abundance: once
d_gene: TRBD2
len: 16
j_gene: TRBJ2-1
CDR3nt: TGTGCCAGCAGCTCCCGACTAGCGGGGCCAAACAATGAGCAGTTCTTC
CDR3aa: CASSSRLAGPNNEQFF

v_gene: TRBV28
abundance: NA
d_gene: TRBD1
len: 16
j_gene: TRBJ1-5
CDR3nt: TGTGCCAGCGGGGGATCATGGACAGGGGCAAGGCAGCCCCAGCATTTT
CDR3aa: CASGGSWTGARQPQHF

v_gene: TRBV5-6
abundance: NA
d_gene: NA
len: 12
j_gene: TRBJ2-4
CDR3nt: TGTGCCAGCAGCTTGGGGGGAAACATTCAGTACTTC
CDR3aa: CASSLGGNIQYF

v_gene: TRBV11-3
abundance: NA
d_gene: TRBD1
len: 19
j_gene: TRBJ2-6
CDR3nt: TGTGCCAGCAGCCTCCCTTTCGGACAGGGGGCTTCTGGGGCCAACGTCCTGACTTTC
CDR3aa: CASSLPFGQGASGANVLTF

v_gene: TRBV19
abundance: once
d_gene: NA
len: 12
j_gene: TRBJ1-1
CDR3nt: TGTGCCAGTAGTATTGGGGGCGCTGAAGCTTTCTTT
CDR3aa: CASSIGGAEAFF

v_gene: TRBV7-9
abundance: NA
d_gene: TRBD1
len: 14
j_gene: TRBJ1-5
CDR3nt: TGTGCCAGCAGCTTTGGACAGGGGTTTCAGCCCCAGCATTTT
CDR3aa: CASSFGQGFQPQHF

v_gene: TRBV9
abundance: few
d_gene: TRBD2
len: 16
j_gene: TRBJ2-7
CDR3nt: TGTGCCAGCAGCGCCGACGGACTAGCGGGAGGTTACGAGCAGTACTTC
CDR3aa: CASSADGLAGGYEQYF

v_gene: TRBV15
abundance: NA
d_gene: NA
len: 15
j_gene: TRBJ1-1
CDR3nt: TGTGCCACCAGCAGAGATAGGGCACCGAACACTGAAGCTTTCTTT
CDR3aa: CATSRDRAPNTEAFF

v_gene: TRBV19
abundance: once
d_gene: NA
len: 15
j_gene: TRBJ2-7
CDR3nt: TGTGCCAGTAGCACATTTGCCGGGGAGAGAATGGAGCAGTACTTC
CDR3aa: CASSTFAGERMEQYF

v_gene: TRBV6-4
abundance: NA
d_gene: NA
len: 14
j_gene: TRBJ1-1
CDR3nt: TGTGCCACCAGGGGAAGGGGGAAGAACACTGAAGCTTTCTTT
CDR3aa: CATRGRGKNTEAFF

v_gene: TRBV7-9
abundance: NA
d_gene: NA
len: 17
j_gene: TRBJ2-6
CDR3nt: TGTGCCAGCAGCTTCCTACAAATCGACTCTGGGGCCAACGTCCTGACTTTC
CDR3aa: CASSFLQIDSGANVLTF

v_gene: TRBV27
abundance: once
d_gene: TRBD2
len: 14
j_gene: TRBJ2-5
CDR3nt: TGTGCCAGCGCGGGACTAGCGGACCAAGAGACCCAGTACTTC
CDR3aa: CASAGLADQETQYF

v_gene: TRBV4-2
abundance: NA
d_gene: TRBD2
len: 17
j_gene: TRBJ2-1
CDR3nt: TGTGCCAGCAGCCAAGATATGAGCGGGAGCTCCTACAATGAGCAGTTCTTC
CDR3aa: CASSQDMSGSSYNEQFF

v_gene: TRBV2
abundance: once
d_gene: NA
len: 15
j_gene: TRBJ2-1
CDR3nt: TGTGCCAGCAGCGATACAGGCAACTCCTACAATGAGCAGTTCTTC
CDR3aa: CASSDTGNSYNEQFF

v_gene: TRBV7-8
abundance: NA
d_gene: NA
len: 16
j_gene: TRBJ2-3
CDR3nt: TGTGCCAGCAGCTTAGCGGGGGGGCCCGAAGGAGATACGCAGTATTTT
CDR3aa: CASSLAGGPEGDTQYF

v_gene: TRBV9
abundance: NA
d_gene: NA
len: 15
j_gene: TRBJ2-7
CDR3nt: TGTGCCAGCAGCGTAGATAACGGTGCCATGGAGGAGCAGTACTTC
CDR3aa: CASSVDNGAMEEQYF

v_gene: TRBV4-2
abundance: NA
d_gene: TRBD2
len: 15
j_gene: TRBJ2-4
CDR3nt: TGTGCCAGCAGCCAAGCGGGTAGCGGGCTCTACATTCAGTACTTC
CDR3aa: CASSQAGSGLYIQYF

v_gene: TRBV19
abundance: few
d_gene: NA
len: 12
j_gene: TRBJ2-7
CDR3nt: TGTGCCAGTACAACCTTGGGCGGGGAGCAGTACTTC
CDR3aa: CASTTLGGEQYF

v_gene: TRBV18
abundance: NA
d_gene: TRBD2
len: 17
j_gene: TRBJ2-5
CDR3nt: TGTGCCAGCTCTCCACTAGCGGGAGGCCCCGGAGAAGAGACCCAGTACTTC
CDR3aa: CASSPLAGGPGEETQYF

v_gene: TRBV11-2
abundance: NA
d_gene: NA
len: 14
j_gene: TRBJ2-1
CDR3nt: TGTGCCAGCAGCTTGGTATACTCCTACAATGAGCAGTTCTTC
CDR3aa: CASSLVYSYNEQFF

v_gene: TRBV7-2
abundance: NA
d_gene: NA
len: 16
j_gene: TRBJ2-7
CDR3nt: TGTGCCAGCAGCTTAAGGACAGACAAAAGCTCCTACGAGCAGTACTTC
CDR3aa: CASSLRTDKSSYEQYF

v_gene: TRBV28
abundance: once
d_gene: NA
len: 13
j_gene: TRBJ2-7
CDR3nt: TGTGCCAGCAGTTTATTCACTTGGGGCGAGCAGTACTTC
CDR3aa: CASSLFTWGEQYF

v_gene: TRBV9
abundance: NA
d_gene: NA
len: 13
j_gene: TRBJ1-2
CDR3nt: TGTGCCAGCAGCGGCGGAGGAAACTATGGCTACACCTTC
CDR3aa: CASSGGGNYGYTF

v_gene: TRBV25-1
abundance: once
d_gene: TRBD2
len: 13
j_gene: TRBJ2-2
CDR3nt: TGTGCCAGCAGTGTGGGGGGGGCCGGGGAGCTGTTTTTT
CDR3aa: CASSVGGAGELFF

v_gene: TRBV7-2
abundance: once
d_gene: NA
len: 13
j_gene: TRBJ1-2
CDR3nt: TGTGCCAGCAGCGGCGGGGGGGTCTATGGCTACACCTTC
CDR3aa: CASSGGGVYGYTF

v_gene: TRBV5-6
abundance: once
d_gene: TRBD2
len: 15
j_gene: TRBJ2-7
CDR3nt: TGTGCCAGCAGCTCAAGACTAGCGGGAGGCTGGGAGCAGTACTTC
CDR3aa: CASSSRLAGGWEQYF

v_gene: TRBV7-9
abundance: NA
d_gene: TRBD1
len: 15
j_gene: TRBJ2-3
CDR3nt: TGTGCCAGCAGCTCTTCCGGGACAGGCGAGGATACGCAGTATTTT
CDR3aa: CASSSSGTGEDTQYF

v_gene: TRBV30
abundance: NA
d_gene: TRBD2
len: 19
j_gene: TRBJ2-1
CDR3nt: TGTGCCTGGAGTGGGGAACTAGCGGGGGGGCCAGGGTCCTACAATGAGCAGTTCTTC
CDR3aa: CAWSGELAGGPGSYNEQFF

v_gene: TRBV19
abundance: NA
d_gene: NA
len: 13
j_gene: TRBJ1-6
CDR3nt: TGTGCCAGTCAATCGCGTCGGGACTCACCCCTCCACTTT
CDR3aa: CASQSRRDSPLHF

v_gene: TRBV6-6
abundance: NA
d_gene: NA
len: 14
j_gene: TRBJ2-7
CDR3nt: TGTGCCAGCAGTTACTCGGGGGAAACCTACGAGCAGTACTTC
CDR3aa: CASSYSGETYEQYF

v_gene: TRBV5-1
abundance: NA
d_gene: TRBD2
len: 14
j_gene: TRBJ2-3
CDR3nt: TGCGCCAGCAGCCGGGGGTATGAGCGGGGGACGCAGTATTTT
CDR3aa: CASSRGYERGTQYF

v_gene: TRBV7-6
abundance: once
d_gene: NA
len: 14
j_gene: TRBJ2-2
CDR3nt: TGTGCCAGCAGCTTAGAGGAGGGTGACGGGGAGCTGTTTTTT
CDR3aa: CASSLEEGDGELFF

v_gene: TRBV19
abundance: NA
d_gene: NA
len: 12
j_gene: TRBJ2-1
CDR3nt: TGTGCCAGTAGTGTAGGTTCGAATGAGCAGTTCTTC
CDR3aa: CASSVGSNEQFF

v_gene: TRBV6-4
abundance: medium-sized
d_gene: NA
len: 15
j_gene: TRBJ1-1
CDR3nt: TGTGCCAGCAGTGACACAGGGATCATGAACACTGAAGCTTTCTTT
CDR3aa: CASSDTGIMNTEAFF

v_gene: TRBV18
abundance: NA
d_gene: NA
len: 13
j_gene: TRBJ2-3
CDR3nt: TGTGCCAGCTCACCGGTTACGGTGGATACGCAGTATTTT
CDR3aa: CASSPVTVDTQYF

v_gene: TRBV4-1
abundance: NA
d_gene: NA
len: 13
j_gene: TRBJ1-2
CDR3nt: TGCGCCAGCAGCCAGAACGAAGTCTATGGCTACACCTTC
CDR3aa: CASSQNEVYGYTF

v_gene: TRBV11-1
abundance: NA
d_gene: NA
len: 16
j_gene: TRBJ1-1
CDR3nt: TGTGCCAGCAGCTTAAGCCCCGATCGGGTGAACACTGAAGCTTTCTTT
CDR3aa: CASSLSPDRVNTEAFF

v_gene: TRBV29-1
abundance: NA
d_gene: TRBD1
len: 16
j_gene: TRBJ2-1
CDR3nt: TGCAGCGTCCCTACTTCAGGACAGGGGGGCTACAATGAGCAGTTCTTC
CDR3aa: CSVPTSGQGGYNEQFF

v_gene: TRBV7-2
abundance: few
d_gene: NA
len: 16
j_gene: TRBJ2-5
CDR3nt: TGTGCCAGCAGCTTCCGGGAGAGGGAATATCAAGAGACCCAGTACTTC
CDR3aa: CASSFREREYQETQYF

v_gene: TRBV7-8
abundance: medium-sized
d_gene: NA
len: 12
j_gene: TRBJ2-7
CDR3nt: TGTGCCAGCAGTTCCAGGGGGGACGAGCAGTACTTC
CDR3aa: CASSSRGDEQYF

v_gene: TRBV15
abundance: NA
d_gene: TRBD2
len: 14
j_gene: TRBJ2-1
CDR3nt: TGTGCCACCGGGACTAGCGGGGCCCTGAATGAGCAGTTCTTC
CDR3aa: CATGTSGALNEQFF